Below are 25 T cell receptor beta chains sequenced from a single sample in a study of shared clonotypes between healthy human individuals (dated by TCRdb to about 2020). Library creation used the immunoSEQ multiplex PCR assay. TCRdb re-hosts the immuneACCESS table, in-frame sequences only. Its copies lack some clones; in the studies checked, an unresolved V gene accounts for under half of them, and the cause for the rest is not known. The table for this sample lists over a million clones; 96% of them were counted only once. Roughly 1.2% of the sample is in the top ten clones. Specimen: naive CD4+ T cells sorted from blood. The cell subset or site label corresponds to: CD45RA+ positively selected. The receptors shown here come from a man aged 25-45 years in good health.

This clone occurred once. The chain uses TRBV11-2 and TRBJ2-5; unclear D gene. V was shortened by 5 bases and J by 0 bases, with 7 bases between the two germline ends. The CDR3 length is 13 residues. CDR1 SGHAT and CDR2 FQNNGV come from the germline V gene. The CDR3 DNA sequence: TGTGCCAGCAGCGCTGGCTACCAAGAGACCCAGTACTTC. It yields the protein CASSAGYQETQYF.

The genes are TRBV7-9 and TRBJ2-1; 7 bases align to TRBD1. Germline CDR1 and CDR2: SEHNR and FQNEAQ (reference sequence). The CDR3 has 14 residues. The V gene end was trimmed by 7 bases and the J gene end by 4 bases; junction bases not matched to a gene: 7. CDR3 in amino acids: CASNAGTAYNEQFF. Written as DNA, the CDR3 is TGTGCCAGCAACGCCGGGACAGCATACAATGAGCAGTTCTTC.

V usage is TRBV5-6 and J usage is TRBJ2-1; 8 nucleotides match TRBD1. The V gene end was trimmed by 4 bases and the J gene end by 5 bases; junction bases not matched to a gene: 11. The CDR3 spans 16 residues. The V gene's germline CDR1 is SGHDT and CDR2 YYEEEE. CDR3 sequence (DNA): TGTGCCAGCAGCGTTACCGACAGGGGATGGGACAATGAGCAGTTCTTC. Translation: CASSVTDRGWDNEQFF.

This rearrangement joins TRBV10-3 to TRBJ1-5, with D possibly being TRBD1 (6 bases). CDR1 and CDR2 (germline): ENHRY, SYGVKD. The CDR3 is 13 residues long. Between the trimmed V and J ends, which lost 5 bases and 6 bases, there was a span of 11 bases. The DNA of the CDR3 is TGTGCCATCAGTTCCATACAGGGTCAGCCCCAGCATTTT. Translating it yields CAISSIQGQPQHF.

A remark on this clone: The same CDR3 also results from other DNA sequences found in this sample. The CDR3 DNA follows: TGTGCCTGGTCCCAGGATAGCTATGGCTACACCTTC. It codes for CAWSQDSYGYTF. The chain couples TRBV30 to TRBJ1-2, with D uncertain. Germline CDR1 reads GTSNPN; CDR2 reads SVGIG (reference sequence). The V gene lost 5 bases and the J gene lost 4 bases, with 11 bases spanning the gap. CDR3 size: 12 residues.

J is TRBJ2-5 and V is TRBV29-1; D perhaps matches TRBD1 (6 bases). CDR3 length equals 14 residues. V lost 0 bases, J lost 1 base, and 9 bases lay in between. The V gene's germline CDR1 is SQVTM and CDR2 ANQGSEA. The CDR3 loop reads CSVEDGQFQETQYF. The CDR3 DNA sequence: TGCAGCGTTGAAGACGGACAGTTCCAAGAGACCCAGTACTTC.

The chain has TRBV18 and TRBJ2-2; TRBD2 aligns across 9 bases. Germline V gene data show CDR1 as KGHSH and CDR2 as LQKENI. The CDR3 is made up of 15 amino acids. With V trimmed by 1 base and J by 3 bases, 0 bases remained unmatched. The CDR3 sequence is CASSPRTSDTGELFF. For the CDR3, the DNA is TGTGCCAGCTCACCACGGACTAGCGACACCGGGGAGCTGTTTTTT.

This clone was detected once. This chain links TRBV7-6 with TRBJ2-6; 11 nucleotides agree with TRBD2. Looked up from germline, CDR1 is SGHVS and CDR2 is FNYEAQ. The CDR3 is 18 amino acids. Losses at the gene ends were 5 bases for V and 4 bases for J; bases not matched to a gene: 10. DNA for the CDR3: TGTGCCAGCAGCGTAACTAGCGGGAGCGCGGGGGGGGCCAACGTCCTGACTTTC. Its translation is CASSVTSGSAGGANVLTF.

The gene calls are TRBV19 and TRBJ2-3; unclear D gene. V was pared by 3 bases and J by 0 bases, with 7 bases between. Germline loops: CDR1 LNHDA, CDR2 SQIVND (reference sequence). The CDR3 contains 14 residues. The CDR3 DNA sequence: TGTGCCAGTAGTATCCAGACTAGCACAGATACGCAGTATTTT. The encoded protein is CASSIQTSTDTQYF.

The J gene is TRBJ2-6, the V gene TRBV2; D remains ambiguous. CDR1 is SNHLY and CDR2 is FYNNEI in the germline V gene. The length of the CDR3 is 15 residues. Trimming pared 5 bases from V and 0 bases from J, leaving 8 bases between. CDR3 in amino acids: CASSQFTSGANVLTF. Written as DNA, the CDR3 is TGTGCCAGCAGTCAATTTACCTCTGGGGCCAACGTCCTGACTTTC.

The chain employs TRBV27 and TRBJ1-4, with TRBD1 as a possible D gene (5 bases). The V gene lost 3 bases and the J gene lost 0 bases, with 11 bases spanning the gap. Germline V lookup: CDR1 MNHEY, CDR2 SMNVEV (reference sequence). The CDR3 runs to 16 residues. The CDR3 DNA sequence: TGTGCCAGCAGTTTTAGGGGCCTGGCAACTAATGAAAAACTGTTTTTT. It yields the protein CASSFRGLATNEKLFF.

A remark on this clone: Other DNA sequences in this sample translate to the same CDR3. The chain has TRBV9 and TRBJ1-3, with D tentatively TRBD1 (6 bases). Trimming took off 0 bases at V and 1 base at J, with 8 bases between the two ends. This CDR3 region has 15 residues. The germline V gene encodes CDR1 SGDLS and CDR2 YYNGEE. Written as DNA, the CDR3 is TGTGCCAGCAGCGTAGGGGGGACATCTGGAAACACCATATATTTT. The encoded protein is CASSVGGTSGNTIYF.

This CDR3 is CASSLGRGYGYTF. In DNA, the CDR3 is TGCGCCAGCAGCTTGGGCAGGGGATATGGCTACACCTTC. The V call is TRBV5-1, the J call TRBJ1-2, with D possibly matching TRBD1 (6 bases). V shed 0 bases and J shed 5 bases, with 8 bases lying between them. Germline V lookup: CDR1 SGHRS, CDR2 YFSETQ. This CDR3 is 13 amino acids long.

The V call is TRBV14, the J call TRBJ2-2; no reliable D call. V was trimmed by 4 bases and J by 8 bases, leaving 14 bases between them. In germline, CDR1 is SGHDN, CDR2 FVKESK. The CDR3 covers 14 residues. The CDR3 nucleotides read TGTGCCAGCAGCCGATTCCTCTTCGGTGGGGAGCTGTTTTTT. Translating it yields CASSRFLFGGELFF. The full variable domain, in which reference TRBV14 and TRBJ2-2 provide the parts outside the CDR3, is EAGVTQFPSHSVIEKGQTVTLRCDPISGHDNLYWYRRVMGKEIKFLLHFVKESKQDESGMPNNRFLAERTGGTYSTLKVQPAELEDSGVYFCASSRFLFGGELFFGEGSRLTVL.

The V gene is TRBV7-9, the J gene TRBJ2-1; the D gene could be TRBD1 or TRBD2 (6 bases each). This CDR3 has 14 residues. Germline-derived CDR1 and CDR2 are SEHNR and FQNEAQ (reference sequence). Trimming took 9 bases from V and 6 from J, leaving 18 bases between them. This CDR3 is CASLWDGGGNEQFF. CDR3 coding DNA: TGTGCCAGTCTCTGGGACGGGGGCGGCAATGAGCAGTTCTTC.

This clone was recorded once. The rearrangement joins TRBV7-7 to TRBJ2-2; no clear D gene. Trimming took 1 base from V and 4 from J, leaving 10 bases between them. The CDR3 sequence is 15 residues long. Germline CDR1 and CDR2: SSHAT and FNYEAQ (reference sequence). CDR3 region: CASSLGGLGTGELFF. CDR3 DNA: TGTGCCAGCAGCTTAGGGGGTCTGGGCACCGGGGAGCTGTTTTTT.

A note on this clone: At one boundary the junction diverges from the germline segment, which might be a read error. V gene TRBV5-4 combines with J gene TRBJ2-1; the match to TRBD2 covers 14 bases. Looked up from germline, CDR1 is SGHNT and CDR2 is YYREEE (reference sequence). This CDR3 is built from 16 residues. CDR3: CASSQKTSGRGGEQFF. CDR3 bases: TGCGCCAGCAGCCAAAAGACTAGCGGGAGGGGTGGTGAGCAGTTCTTC. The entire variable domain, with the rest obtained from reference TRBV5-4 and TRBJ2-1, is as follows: ETGVTQSPTHLIKTRGQQVTLRCSSQSGHNTVSWYQQALGQGPQFIFQYYREEENGRGNFPPRFSGLQFPNYSSELNVNALELDDSALYLCASSQKTSGRGGEQFFGPGTRLTVL.

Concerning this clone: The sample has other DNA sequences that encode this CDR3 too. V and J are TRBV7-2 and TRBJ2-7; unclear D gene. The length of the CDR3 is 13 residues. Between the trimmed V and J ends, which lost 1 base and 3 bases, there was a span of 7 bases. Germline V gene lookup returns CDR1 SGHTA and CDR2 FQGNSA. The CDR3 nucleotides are TGTGCCAGCAGCTTAGGGCCCGGCTACGAGCAGTACTTC. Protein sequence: CASSLGPGYEQYF.

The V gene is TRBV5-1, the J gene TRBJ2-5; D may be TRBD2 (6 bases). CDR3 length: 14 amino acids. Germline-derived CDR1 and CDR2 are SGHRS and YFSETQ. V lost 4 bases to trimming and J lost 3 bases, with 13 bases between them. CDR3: CASSRRGGKETQYF. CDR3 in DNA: TGCGCCAGCAGCCGGCGGGGCGGGAAAGAGACCCAGTACTTC. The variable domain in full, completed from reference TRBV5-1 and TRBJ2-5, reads KAGVTQTPRYLIKTRGQQVTLSCSPISGHRSVSWYQQTPGQGLQFLFEYFSETQRNKGNFPGRFSGRQFSNSRSEMNVSTLELGDSALYLCASSRRGGKETQYFGPGTRLLVL.

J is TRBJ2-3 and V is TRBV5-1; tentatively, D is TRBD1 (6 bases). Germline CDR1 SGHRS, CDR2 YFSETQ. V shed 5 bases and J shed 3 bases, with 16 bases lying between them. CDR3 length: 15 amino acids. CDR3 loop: CASRAWSTGTDTQYF. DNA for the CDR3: TGCGCCAGCAGAGCTTGGAGTACAGGGACAGATACGCAGTATTTT.

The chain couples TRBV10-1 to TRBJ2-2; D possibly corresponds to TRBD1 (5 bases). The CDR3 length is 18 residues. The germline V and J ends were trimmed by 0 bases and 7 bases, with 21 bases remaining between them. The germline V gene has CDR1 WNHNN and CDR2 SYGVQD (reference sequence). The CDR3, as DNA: TGCGCCAGCAGTGAGTCCCAGGGCTCTTCGGTTCAATACGGGGAGCTGTTTTTT. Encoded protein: CASSESQGSSVQYGELFF.

CDR3 sequence reads: CASSPSQSGVGNQPQHF. CDR3 DNA: TGTGCCAGCTCACCATCCCAATCCGGGGTGGGCAATCAGCCCCAGCATTTT. The chain combines TRBV18 with TRBJ1-5; D is unclear. The germline V and J ends were trimmed by 2 bases and 2 bases, with 16 bases remaining between them. Germline V gene data show CDR1 as KGHSH and CDR2 as LQKENI. This CDR3 is 17 amino acids long.

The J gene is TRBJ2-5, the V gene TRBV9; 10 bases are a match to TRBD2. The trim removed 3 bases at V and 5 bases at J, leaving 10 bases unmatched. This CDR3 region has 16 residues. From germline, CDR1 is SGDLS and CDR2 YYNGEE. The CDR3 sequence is CASSAAVAGGEETQYF. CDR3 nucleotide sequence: TGTGCCAGCAGCGCTGCCGTAGCGGGAGGAGAGGAGACCCAGTACTTC.

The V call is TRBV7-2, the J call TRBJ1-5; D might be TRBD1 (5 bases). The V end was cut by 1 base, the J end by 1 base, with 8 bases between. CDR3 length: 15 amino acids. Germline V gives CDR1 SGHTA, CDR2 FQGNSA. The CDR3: CASSLVQGSNQPQHF. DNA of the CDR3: TGTGCCAGCAGCTTAGTTCAGGGCAGCAATCAGCCCCAGCATTTT.

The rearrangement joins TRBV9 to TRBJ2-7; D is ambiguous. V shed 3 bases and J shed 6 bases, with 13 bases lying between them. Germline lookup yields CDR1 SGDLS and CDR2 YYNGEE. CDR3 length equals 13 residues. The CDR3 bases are TGTGCCAGCAGCGAGACGTTCGCCGCCGAGCAGTACTTC. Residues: CASSETFAAEQYF.